Below are 23 T cell receptor beta chains sequenced from a single sample in a study of cytomegalovirus exposure and HLA in healthy donors. Amplification used 60 Vbeta primers and 13 Jbeta primers. The protocol was immunoSEQ multiplex PCR, while the TCRdb copy is restricted to in-frame clones and leaves out a portion. This table has some 140,000 clones, about 80% appearing once. Sequencing was performed on PBMCs. The receptors were gathered from a man aged 25-40 years in good health.

The chain joins TRBV7-9 to TRBJ2-1; TRBD2 might be the D (5 bases). Germline CDR1 reads SEHNR; CDR2 reads FQNEAQ (reference sequence). Between the trimmed V and J ends, which lost 0 bases and 2 bases, there was a span of 11 bases. This CDR3 contains 16 residues. CDR3 coding DNA: TGTGCCAGCAGCTTAGCAGGCAAGAGGGCCTACAATGAGCAGTTCTTC. Translation gives CASSLAGKRAYNEQFF.

The V and J genes are TRBV4-2 and TRBJ1-4, with D possibly matching TRBD1 (6 bases). With 0 bases removed from V and 7 bases from J, the gap between germline ends came to 18 bases. This CDR3 region has 17 residues. Germline CDR1 and CDR2: LGHNA and YNFKEQ. Written as DNA, the CDR3 is TGTGCCAGCAGCCAAGAGGGTTCAGGGGCCATTTTTGAAAAACTGTTTTTT. Translating it yields CASSQEGSGAIFEKLFF.

J is TRBJ1-2 and V is TRBV29-1, with D perhaps matching TRBD1 (5 bases). With 4 bases removed from V and 4 bases from J, the gap between germline ends came to 19 bases. Germline values: CDR1 SQVTM, CDR2 ANQGSEA. The CDR3 contains 15 residues. In nucleotides, the CDR3 is TGCAGCGTTGTGTTCCGGGGAGGGGCGCGCTATGGCTACACCTTC. It yields the protein CSVVFRGGARYGYTF.

This clone occurred once. CDR3 coding DNA: TGTGCCAGCAGCTTTACAGGGACTGAAGCTTTCTTT. It encodes CASSFTGTEAFF. The V and J genes are TRBV7-2 and TRBJ1-1; D possibly corresponds to TRBD1 (6 bases). The germline gives CDR1 SGHTA, CDR2 FQGNSA. The CDR3 has 12 amino acids. Trimming left V 3 bases short and J 5 bases short, with 7 bases between.

The V gene is TRBV5-5, the J gene TRBJ2-1; 8 positions match TRBD2. V shed 0 bases and J 6 bases; nucleotides not matched to a gene: 5. From germline, CDR1 is SGHKS and CDR2 YYEKEE (reference sequence). This CDR3 contains 15 residues. CDR3 in amino acids: CASSLVSGGGNEQFF. The CDR3 nucleotides read TGTGCCAGCAGCTTGGTGTCGGGAGGGGGCAATGAGCAGTTCTTC. The full variable domain, with the rest looked up from reference TRBV5-5 and TRBJ2-1, is DAGVTQSPTHLIKTRGQQVTLRCSPISGHKSVSWYQQVLGQGPQFIFQYYEKEERGRGNFPDRFSARQFPNYSSELNVNALLLGDSALYLCASSLVSGGGNEQFFGPGTRLTVL.

The rearrangement joins TRBV13 to TRBJ1-1; 11 positions agree with TRBD1. Germline CDR1 is PRHDT and CDR2 is FYEKMQ (reference sequence). V lost 5 bases and J lost 10; bases outside the gene matches: 6. The CDR3 runs to 13 residues. In nucleotides, the CDR3 is TGTGCCAGCAGCCCGCGGACAGGGGGCCGAGCTTTCTTT. Translating it yields CASSPRTGGRAFF.

This clone has only a few counts. The chain couples TRBV18 to TRBJ1-5; tentative D call: TRBD1 (6 bases). V lost 4 bases to trimming and J lost 5 bases, with 12 bases between them. The length of the CDR3 is 14 residues. The V gene's germline CDR1 is KGHSH and CDR2 LQKENI. CDR3 sequence reads: CASSQTHRDQPQHF. The CDR3 nucleotides read TGTGCCAGCTCACAAACTCACAGGGATCAGCCCCAGCATTTT. The whole variable domain, filled in from reference TRBV18 and TRBJ1-5, reads NAGVMQNPRHLVRRRGQEARLRCSPMKGHSHVYWYRQLPEEGLKFMVYLQKENIIDESGMPKERFSAEFPKEGPSILRIQQVVRGDSAAYFCASSQTHRDQPQHFGDGTRLSIL.

The gene calls are TRBV5-4 and TRBJ2-3; no clear D. The CDR3 has 16 amino acids. CDR1 SGHNT and CDR2 YYREEE come from the germline V gene (reference sequence). Deletions cut 1 base from V and 2 bases from J, with 14 bases between. Here the CDR3 DNA reads TGTGCCAGCAGCTTGCCTGGCAGAAACTACACAGATACGCAGTATTTT. Its protein is CASSLPGRNYTDTQYF.

The chain carries TRBV30 and TRBJ2-5, with 7 bases fitting TRBD2. Germline CDR1 and CDR2: GTSNPN and SVGIG (reference sequence). With 2 bases clipped from V and 5 bases from J, the junction kept 8 bases outside the gene matches. This CDR3 has 14 amino acids. CDR3 sequence reads: CAWSPLAQGETQYF. CDR3 in DNA: TGTGCCTGGAGTCCACTAGCGCAGGGCGAGACCCAGTACTTC.

This chain connects TRBV19 to TRBJ2-7, with TRBD2 identical over 9 bases. The germline V gene has CDR1 LNHDA and CDR2 SQIVND (reference sequence). CDR3 length: 15 residues. Germline trimming cut 2 bases from V and 2 bases from J; bases unmatched to any gene: 4. CDR3 amino acids: CASSISAGGPYEQYF. CDR3 bases: TGTGCCAGTAGTATATCGGCGGGAGGGCCCTACGAGCAGTACTTC. The variable domain in full, with the rest retrieved from reference TRBV19 and TRBJ2-7, is DGGITQSPKYLFRKEGQNVTLSCEQNLNHDAMYWYRQDPGQGLRLIYYSQIVNDFQKGDIAEGYSVSREKKESFPLTVTSAQKNPTAFYLCASSISAGGPYEQYFGPGTRLTVT.

The chain links TRBV5-1 to TRBJ1-5, with 7 bases matching TRBD1. Trimming at V came to 0 bases and at J to 2 bases, leaving 2 bases not matched to a gene. CDR3 length: 15 residues. The germline gives CDR1 SGHRS, CDR2 YFSETQ. The CDR3 protein is CASSLETGRNQPQHF. DNA of the CDR3: TGCGCCAGCAGCTTGGAGACAGGGCGCAATCAGCCCCAGCATTTT.

This chain links TRBV11-2 with TRBJ1-5, with D unclear. Germline CDR1 and CDR2: SGHAT and FQNNGV. This CDR3 comprises 13 residues. V was pared by 4 bases and J by 9 bases, with 13 bases between. The CDR3 DNA sequence: TGTGCCAGCAGCTCGGAGCTTTTTATGCCCCAGCATTTT. This encodes CASSSELFMPQHF. The full variable domain, rest sourced from reference TRBV11-2 and TRBJ1-5, is EAGVAQSPRYKIIEKRQSVAFWCNPISGHATLYWYQQILGQGPKLLIQFQNNGVVDDSQLPKDRFSAERLKGVDSTLKIQPAKLEDSAVYLCASSSELFMPQHFGDGTRLSIL.

J is TRBJ2-1 and V is TRBV19, with 11 positions matching TRBD2. Trimming removed 6 bases from V and 9 bases from J; junction bases left unmatched: 10. This CDR3 comprises 15 residues. The germline gives CDR1 LNHDA, CDR2 SQIVND (reference sequence). The CDR3 nucleotides are TGTGCCAGTAGCCCTATAGCGGGAGGGGTCGGTGAGCAGTTCTTC. It codes for CASSPIAGGVGEQFF.

The chain links TRBV19 to TRBJ2-2; D gene ambiguous. This CDR3 spans 11 amino acids. Trimming took off 5 bases at V and 7 bases at J, with 5 bases between the two ends. Germline V gives CDR1 LNHDA, CDR2 SQIVND (reference sequence). CDR3 region: CASSLFGELFF. The CDR3 nucleotides are TGTGCCAGTAGTCTGTTCGGGGAGCTGTTTTTT.

The CDR3 reads CATSREAIGLWTYEQYF. The CDR3 DNA follows: TGTGCCACCAGCAGAGAAGCCATCGGGTTGTGGACCTACGAGCAGTACTTC. This rearrangement joins TRBV15 to TRBJ2-7, with D unresolved. The CDR3 consists of 17 residues. V lost 0 bases and J 2 bases, leaving 17 bases between the germline ends. The germline CDR1 and CDR2 sequences are LNHNV and YYDKDF (reference sequence).

This chain links TRBV2 with TRBJ1-4, with a possible D match to TRBD1 (6 bases). The CDR3 consists of 14 residues. Germline CDR1 SNHLY, CDR2 FYNNEI. V lost 8 bases, J lost 4 bases, and 14 bases lay in between. The CDR3 here is CASRVGHFNEKLFF. The CDR3, as DNA: TGTGCCAGCCGGGTGGGACATTTTAATGAAAAACTGTTTTTT.

At least ten counts were recorded for this clone. The chain is built from TRBV10-1 and TRBJ2-3; no clear D gene. The CDR3 contains 15 residues. Per the germline V gene, CDR1 is WNHNN and CDR2 is SYGVQD (reference sequence). Trimming took off 4 bases at V and 3 bases at J, with 14 bases between the two ends. CDR3: CASSGDKPETDTQYF. The CDR3 DNA is TGCGCCAGCAGTGGCGATAAGCCGGAGACAGATACGCAGTATTTT.

This sequence joins TRBV7-9 and TRBJ1-1; the match to TRBD1 covers 8 bases. Germline V gene data show CDR1 as SEHNR and CDR2 as FQNEAQ (reference sequence). The CDR3 is 12 amino acids. The J segment lost 6 bases and the V segment lost 5 bases, leaving 2 bases of the junction unmatched. The CDR3 DNA reads TGTGCCAGCAGCCTACAGGGGGCTGAAGCTTTCTTT. It translates to CASSLQGAEAFF. Full variable domain (remainder filled in from reference TRBV7-9 and TRBJ1-1): DTGVSQNPRHKITKRGQNVTFRCDPISEHNRLYWYRQTLGQGPEFLTYFQNEAQLEKSRLLSDRFSAERPKGSFSTLEIQRTEQGDSAMYLCASSLQGAEAFFGQGTRLTVV.

V is TRBV27 and J is TRBJ1-2; TRBD1 agrees at 7 bases. Germline values: CDR1 MNHEY, CDR2 SMNVEV (reference sequence). Trimming removed 6 bases from V and 4 bases from J; junction bases left unmatched: 5. CDR3 length equals 13 residues. The CDR3, as DNA: TGTGCCAGCAGAGACAGGGAACGCTATGGCTACACCTTC. This encodes CASRDRERYGYTF.

The V call is TRBV19, the J call TRBJ2-3; TRBD2 might be the D (6 bases). The V end lost 7 bases, the J end lost 1 base, and 12 bases lay between the germline ends. From germline, CDR1 is LNHDA and CDR2 SQIVND (reference sequence). This CDR3 spans 14 amino acids. In DNA, the CDR3 is TGTGCCAGTACTGGACTACAGGGCACAGATACGCAGTATTTT. Encoded protein: CASTGLQGTDTQYF.

V usage is TRBV10-3 and J usage is TRBJ2-2; tentative D call: TRBD1 (6 bases). Germline CDR1 ENHRY, CDR2 SYGVKD. V was shortened by 2 bases and J by 6 bases, with 13 bases between the two germline ends. CDR3 length: 15 amino acids. DNA of the CDR3: TGTGCCATCAGTGAGCCTTACAGGGTTTCCGGGGAGCTGTTTTTT. Residues: CAISEPYRVSGELFF.

The J gene is TRBJ2-2, the V gene TRBV5-8; unclear D gene. Per germline, CDR1 SGHTS and CDR2 YDEGEE. The CDR3 contains 18 residues. V was cut by 0 bases and J by 0 bases, with 15 bases left in between. The CDR3 here is CASSLDSTRPPNTGELFF. CDR3 DNA: TGTGCCAGCAGCTTGGATAGTACCCGCCCCCCGAACACCGGGGAGCTGTTTTTT.

This rearrangement joins TRBV5-4 to TRBJ2-7; D is perhaps TRBD2 (5 bases). The ends were cut back, 4 bases at V and 3 bases at J, with 14 bases in the middle. The CDR3 contains 14 residues. Germline V lookup: CDR1 SGHNT, CDR2 YYREEE (reference sequence). CDR3 in amino acids: CASSQTKDFYEQYF. The CDR3 region has the DNA TGTGCCAGCAGCCAGACCAAGGACTTCTACGAGCAGTACTTC.